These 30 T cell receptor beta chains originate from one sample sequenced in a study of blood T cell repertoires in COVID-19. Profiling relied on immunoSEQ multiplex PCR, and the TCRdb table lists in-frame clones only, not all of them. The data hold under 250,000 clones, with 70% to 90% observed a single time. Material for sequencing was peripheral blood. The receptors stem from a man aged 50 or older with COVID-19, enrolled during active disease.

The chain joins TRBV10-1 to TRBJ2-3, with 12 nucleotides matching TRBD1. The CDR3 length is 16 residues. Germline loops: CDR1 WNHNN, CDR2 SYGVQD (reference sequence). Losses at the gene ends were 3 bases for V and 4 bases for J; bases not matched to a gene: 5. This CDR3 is CASSEWDRGRADTQYF. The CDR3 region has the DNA TGCGCCAGCAGTGAATGGGACAGGGGGCGCGCAGATACGCAGTATTTT.

The CDR3 reads CANPQGASTDTQYF. The CDR3 DNA reads as TGTGCCAACCCACAGGGGGCTAGCACAGATACGCAGTATTTT. V and J are TRBV6-5 and TRBJ2-3, with 9 bases matching TRBD1. V was clipped by 10 bases and J by 0 bases; unmatched bases: 5. The germline CDR1 and CDR2 sequences are MNHEY and SVGAGI. There are 14 residues in the CDR3.

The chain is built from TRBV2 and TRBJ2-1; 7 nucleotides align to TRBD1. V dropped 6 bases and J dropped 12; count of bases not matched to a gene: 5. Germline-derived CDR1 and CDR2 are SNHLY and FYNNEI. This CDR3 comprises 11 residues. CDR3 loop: CASRGQEAQFF. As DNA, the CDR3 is TGTGCCAGCAGAGGACAGGAGGCGCAGTTCTTC. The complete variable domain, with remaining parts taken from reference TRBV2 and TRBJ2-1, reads EPEVTQTPSHQVTQMGQEVILRCVPISNHLYFYWYRQILGQKVEFLVSFYNNEISEKSEIFDDQFSVERPDGSNFTLKIRSTKLEDSAMYFCASRGQEAQFFGPGTRLTVL.

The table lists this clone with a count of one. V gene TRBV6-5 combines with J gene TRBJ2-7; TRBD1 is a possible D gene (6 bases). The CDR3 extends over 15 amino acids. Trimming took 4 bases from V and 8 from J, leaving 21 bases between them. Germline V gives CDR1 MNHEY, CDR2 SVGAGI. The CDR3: CASSFDPQGPTKQYF. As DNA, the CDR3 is TGTGCCAGCAGTTTTGACCCACAGGGTCCAACAAAGCAGTACTTC.

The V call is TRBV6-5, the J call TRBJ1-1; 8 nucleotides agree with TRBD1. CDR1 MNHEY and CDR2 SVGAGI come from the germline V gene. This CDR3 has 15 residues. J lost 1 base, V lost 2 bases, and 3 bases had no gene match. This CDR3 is CASSYQQGENTEAFF. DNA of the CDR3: TGTGCCAGCAGTTACCAACAGGGGGAGAACACTGAAGCTTTCTTT.

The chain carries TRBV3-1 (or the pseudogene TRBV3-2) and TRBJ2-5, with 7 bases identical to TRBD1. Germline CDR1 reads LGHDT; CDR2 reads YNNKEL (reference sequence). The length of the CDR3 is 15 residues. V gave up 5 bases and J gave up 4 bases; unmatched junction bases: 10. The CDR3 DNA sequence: TGTGCCAGCAGCGACAGGGTTTCCGATTTAGAGACCCAGTACTTC. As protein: CASSDRVSDLETQYF.

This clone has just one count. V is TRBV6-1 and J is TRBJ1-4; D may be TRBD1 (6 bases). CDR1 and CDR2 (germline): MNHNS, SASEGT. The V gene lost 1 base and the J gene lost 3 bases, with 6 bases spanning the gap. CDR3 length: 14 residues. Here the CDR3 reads CASSEGTANEKLFF. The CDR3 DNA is TGTGCCAGCAGTGAAGGGACAGCTAATGAAAAACTGTTTTTT.

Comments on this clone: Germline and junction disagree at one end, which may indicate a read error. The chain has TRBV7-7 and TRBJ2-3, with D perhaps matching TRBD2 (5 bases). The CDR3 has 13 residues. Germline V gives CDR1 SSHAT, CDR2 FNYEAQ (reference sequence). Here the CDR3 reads CASSLARTEAQYF. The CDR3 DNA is TGTGCTAGCAGCTTAGCGCGGACTGAGGCGCAGTATTTT.

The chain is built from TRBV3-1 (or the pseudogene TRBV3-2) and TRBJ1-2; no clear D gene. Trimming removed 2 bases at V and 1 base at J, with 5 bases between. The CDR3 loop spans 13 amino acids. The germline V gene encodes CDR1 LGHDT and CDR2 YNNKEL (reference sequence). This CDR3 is CASSQNYNYGYTF. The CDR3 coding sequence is TGTGCCAGCAGCCAAAATTATAACTATGGCTACACCTTC.

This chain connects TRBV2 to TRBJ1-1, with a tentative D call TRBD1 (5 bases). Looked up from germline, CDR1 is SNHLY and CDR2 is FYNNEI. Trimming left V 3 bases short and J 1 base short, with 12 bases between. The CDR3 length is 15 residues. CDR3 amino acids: CASSDREGRNTEAFF. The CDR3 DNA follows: TGTGCCAGCAGTGACAGGGAGGGGAGGAACACTGAAGCTTTCTTT.

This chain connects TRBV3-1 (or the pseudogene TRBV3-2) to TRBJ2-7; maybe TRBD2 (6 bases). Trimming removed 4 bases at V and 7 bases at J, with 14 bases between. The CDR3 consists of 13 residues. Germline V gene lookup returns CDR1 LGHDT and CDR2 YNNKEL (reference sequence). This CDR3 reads CASSLEGLQEQYF. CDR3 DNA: TGTGCCAGCAGCCTCGAGGGACTCCAGGAGCAGTACTTC.

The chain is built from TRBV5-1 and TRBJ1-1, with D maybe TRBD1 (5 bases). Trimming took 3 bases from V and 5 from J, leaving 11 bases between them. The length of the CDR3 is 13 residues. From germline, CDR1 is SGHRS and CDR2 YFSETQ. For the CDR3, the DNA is TGCGCCAGCAGCTCGCGGGGCGGGACTGAAGCTTTCTTT. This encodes CASSSRGGTEAFF.

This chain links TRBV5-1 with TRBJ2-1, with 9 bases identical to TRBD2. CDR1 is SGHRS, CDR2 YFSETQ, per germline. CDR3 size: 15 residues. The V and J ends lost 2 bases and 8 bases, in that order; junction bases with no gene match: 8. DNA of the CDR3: TGCGCCAGCAGCTTTAGCGGGGGCCCCCCACATGAGCAGTTCTTC. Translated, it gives CASSFSGGPPHEQFF.

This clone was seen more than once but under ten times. CDR3 in DNA: TGTGCCAGCAGGCCCTCCGGGACAGGGAAGTCTGGCTACACCTTC. The encoded protein is CASRPSGTGKSGYTF. The chain recombines TRBV28 with TRBJ1-2; 9 nucleotides align to TRBD1. This CDR3 comprises 15 residues. V was clipped by 6 bases and J by 7 bases; unmatched bases: 12. Germline CDR1 reads MDHEN; CDR2 reads SYDVKM.

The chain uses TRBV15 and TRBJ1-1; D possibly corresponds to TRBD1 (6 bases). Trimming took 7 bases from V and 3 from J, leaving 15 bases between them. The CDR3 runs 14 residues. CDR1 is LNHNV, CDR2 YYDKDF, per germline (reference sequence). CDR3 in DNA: TGTGCCACCACCATACAGGGTCGGGACACTGAAGCTTTCTTT. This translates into CATTIQGRDTEAFF.

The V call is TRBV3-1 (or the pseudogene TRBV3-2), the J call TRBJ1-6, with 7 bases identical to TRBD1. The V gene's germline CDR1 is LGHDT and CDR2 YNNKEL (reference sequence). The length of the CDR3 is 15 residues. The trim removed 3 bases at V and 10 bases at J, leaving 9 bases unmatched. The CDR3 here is CASSQAQGVRSPLHF. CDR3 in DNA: TGTGCCAGCAGCCAGGCCCAGGGGGTCCGATCACCCCTCCACTTT.

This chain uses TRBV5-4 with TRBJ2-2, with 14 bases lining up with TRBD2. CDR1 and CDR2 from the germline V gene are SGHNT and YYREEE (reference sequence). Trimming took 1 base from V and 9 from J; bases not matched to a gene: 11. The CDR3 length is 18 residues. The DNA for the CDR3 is TGTGCCAGCAGCTTGTTAGGACTAGCGGGGGGTTATGGCCGGGAGCTGTTTTTT. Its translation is CASSLLGLAGGYGRELFF.

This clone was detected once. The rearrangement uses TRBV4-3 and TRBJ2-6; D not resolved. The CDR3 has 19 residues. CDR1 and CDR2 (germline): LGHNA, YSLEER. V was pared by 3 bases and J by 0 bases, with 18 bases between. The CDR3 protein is CASSHHSPSSFSGANVLTF. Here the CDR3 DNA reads TGCGCCAGCAGCCACCACAGTCCCAGCAGCTTCTCTGGGGCCAACGTCCTGACTTTC.

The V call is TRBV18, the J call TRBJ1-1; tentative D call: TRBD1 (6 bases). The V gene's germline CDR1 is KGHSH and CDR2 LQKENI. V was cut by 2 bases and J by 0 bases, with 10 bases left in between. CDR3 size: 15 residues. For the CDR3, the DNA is TGTGCCAGCTCACCAATTCCAGGGGTGAACACTGAAGCTTTCTTT. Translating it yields CASSPIPGVNTEAFF.

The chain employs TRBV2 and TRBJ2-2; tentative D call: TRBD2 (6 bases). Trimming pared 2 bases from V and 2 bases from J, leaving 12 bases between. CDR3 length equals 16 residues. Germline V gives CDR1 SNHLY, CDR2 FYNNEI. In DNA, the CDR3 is TGTGCCAGCAGTGAAATCGGAGGGGATAACACCGGGGAGCTGTTTTTT. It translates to CASSEIGGDNTGELFF.

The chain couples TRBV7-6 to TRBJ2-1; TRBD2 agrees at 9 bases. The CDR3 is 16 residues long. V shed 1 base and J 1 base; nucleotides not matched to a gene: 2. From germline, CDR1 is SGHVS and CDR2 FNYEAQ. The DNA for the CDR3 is TGTGCCAGCAGCTTAGTAAGCGGGGGGTCCTACAATGAGCAGTTCTTC. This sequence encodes CASSLVSGGSYNEQFF. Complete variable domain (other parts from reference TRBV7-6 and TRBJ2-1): GAGVSQSPRYKVTKRGQDVALRCDPISGHVSLYWYRQALGQGPEFLTYFNYEAQQDKSGLPNDRFSAERPEGSISTLTIQRTEQRDSAMYRCASSLVSGGSYNEQFFGPGTRLTVL.

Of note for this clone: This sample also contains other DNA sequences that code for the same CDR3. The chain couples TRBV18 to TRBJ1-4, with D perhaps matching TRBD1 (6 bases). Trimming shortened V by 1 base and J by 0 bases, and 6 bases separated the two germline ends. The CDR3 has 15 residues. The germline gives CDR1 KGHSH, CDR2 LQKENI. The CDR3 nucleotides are TGTGCCAGCTCACCACGGACAGCAACTAATGAAAAACTGTTTTTT. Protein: CASSPRTATNEKLFF. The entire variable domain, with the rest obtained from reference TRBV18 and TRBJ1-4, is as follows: NAGVMQNPRHLVRRRGQEARLRCSPMKGHSHVYWYRQLPEEGLKFMVYLQKENIIDESGMPKERFSAEFPKEGPSILRIQQVVRGDSAAYFCASSPRTATNEKLFFGSGTQLSVL.

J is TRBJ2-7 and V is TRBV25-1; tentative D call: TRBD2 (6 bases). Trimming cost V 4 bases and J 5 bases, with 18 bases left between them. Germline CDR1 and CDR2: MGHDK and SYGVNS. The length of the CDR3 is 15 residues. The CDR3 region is CASSAAGTWEDEQYF. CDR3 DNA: TGTGCCAGCAGTGCCGCCGGGACTTGGGAGGACGAGCAGTACTTC.

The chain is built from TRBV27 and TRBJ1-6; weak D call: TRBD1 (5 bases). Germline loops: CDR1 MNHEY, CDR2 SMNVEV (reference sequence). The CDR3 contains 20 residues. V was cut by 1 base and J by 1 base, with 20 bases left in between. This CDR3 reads CASSLFPPQGGGSYNSPLHF. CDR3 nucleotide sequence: TGTGCCAGCAGTTTATTCCCCCCGCAGGGTGGGGGGTCCTATAATTCACCCCTCCACTTT.

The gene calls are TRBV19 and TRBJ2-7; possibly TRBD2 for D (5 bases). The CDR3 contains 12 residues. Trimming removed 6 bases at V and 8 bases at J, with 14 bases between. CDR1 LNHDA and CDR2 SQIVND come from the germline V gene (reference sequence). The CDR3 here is CASSSSGKQQYF. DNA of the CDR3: TGTGCCAGTAGCTCATCGGGGAAGCAGCAGTACTTC. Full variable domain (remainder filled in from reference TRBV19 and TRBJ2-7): DGGITQSPKYLFRKEGQNVTLSCEQNLNHDAMYWYRQDPGQGLRLIYYSQIVNDFQKGDIAEGYSVSREKKESFPLTVTSAQKNPTAFYLCASSSSGKQQYFGPGTRLTVT.

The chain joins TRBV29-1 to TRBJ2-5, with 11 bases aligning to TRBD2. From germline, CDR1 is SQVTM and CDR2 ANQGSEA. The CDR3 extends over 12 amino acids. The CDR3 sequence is CTTSGSEETQYF. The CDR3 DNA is TGCACCACTAGCGGGAGTGAAGAGACCCAGTACTTC.

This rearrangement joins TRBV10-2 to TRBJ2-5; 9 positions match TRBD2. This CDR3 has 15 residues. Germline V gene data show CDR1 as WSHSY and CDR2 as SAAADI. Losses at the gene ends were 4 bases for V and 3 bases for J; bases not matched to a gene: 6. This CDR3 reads CASSGPSGTEETQYF. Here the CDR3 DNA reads TGCGCCAGCAGTGGACCTAGCGGGACGGAAGAGACCCAGTACTTC.

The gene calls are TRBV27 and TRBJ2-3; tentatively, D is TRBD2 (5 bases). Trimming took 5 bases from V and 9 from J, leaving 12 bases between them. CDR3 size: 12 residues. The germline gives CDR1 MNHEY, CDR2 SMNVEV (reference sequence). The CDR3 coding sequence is TGTGCCAGCAGTACCCAGAGAGGGACGCAGTATTTT. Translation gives CASSTQRGTQYF.

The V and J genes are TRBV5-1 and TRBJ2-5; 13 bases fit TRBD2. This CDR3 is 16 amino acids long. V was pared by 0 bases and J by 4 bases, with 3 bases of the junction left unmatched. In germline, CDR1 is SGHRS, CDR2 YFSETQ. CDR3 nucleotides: TGCGCCAGCAGCTTGGAACTAGCGGGAGGGCGAGAGACCCAGTACTTC. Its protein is CASSLELAGGRETQYF.

The DNA of the CDR3 is TGTGCCAGCAGCTGGGACAGAGGCTATGGCTACACCTTC. This codes for CASSWDRGYGYTF. The chain couples TRBV7-2 to TRBJ1-2; TRBD1 matches 7 bases. V shed 4 bases, J shed 4 bases, and the junction held 3 bases outside the gene matches. This CDR3 has 13 residues. Germline-derived CDR1 and CDR2 are SGHTA and FQGNSA.